This T cell receptor beta chain was retrieved from a study of shared clonotypes between healthy human individuals. With regard to this clone: Its antigen is not identified.

Investigators spread the genomic DNA of each subset evenly over several immunoSEQ plates. Using immunoSEQ multiplex PCR, the repertoire was profiled, and TCRdb retains in-frame clones only, with some absent. The repertoire has about 2.4 million clones, over 85% of them found once; the top ten carry 0.36%. This CDR3 has 16 amino acids. Trimming at V came to 3 bases and at J to 8 bases, leaving 8 bases not matched to a gene. CDR1 and CDR2 from the germline V gene are KGHSH and LQKENI. Points from the study as a whole: Around 5.4% of naive CD4 clonotypes were common to a few donors.

V gene TRBV18 combines with J gene TRBJ2-1; 12 bases fit TRBD2. This receptor was identified in a young man in good health. Some clones in this sample may be carry-over from other donors' samples. Specimen: naive CD4+ T cells from PBMCs. Subset defined: CD45RA+ positively selected. In DNA, the CDR3 is TGTGCCAGCTCACCTCCGACTAGCGGGAGTGGGGATGAGCAGTTCTTC. Encoded protein: CASSPPTSGSGDEQFF. The full variable domain, in which reference TRBV18 and TRBJ2-1 provide the parts outside the CDR3, is NAGVMQNPRHLVRRRGQEARLRCSPMKGHSHVYWYRQLPEEGLKFMVYLQKENIIDESGMPKERFSAEFPKEGPSILRIQQVVRGDSAAYFCASSPPTSGSGDEQFFGPGTRLTVL.